This TCR beta chain was found in a study of OX40 agonist ivuxolimab in advanced cancers. The protocol was immunoSEQ multiplex PCR, while the TCRdb copy is restricted to in-frame clones and leaves out a portion. The sample shows more than 80,000 clones, roughly 92% of them seen only once. The sample consisted of CD4+ or CD8+ T cells sorted from blood, taken in a trial of the OX40 agonist ivuxolimab. This receptor was identified in an adult with an advanced solid tumor such as melanoma, head and neck, liver or kidney cancer.

DNA of the CDR3: TGTGCCAGCAGTTTATACAGCGGGGGGGCCAATGAGCAGTTCTTC. Protein: CASSLYSGGANEQFF. The rearrangement links TRBV27 to TRBJ2-1, with TRBD2 matching over 10 bases. Germline CDR1 reads MNHEY; CDR2 reads SMNVEV (reference sequence). The V segment lost 1 base and the J segment 6 bases; nucleotides outside the gene matches: 3. The length of the CDR3 is 15 residues.